Below, 19 T cell receptor beta chains from the same sample are listed, as sequenced in a study of read filtering for tumor transcriptome and immune sequencing. From about 400 ng of RNA, a library with molecular barcoded alpha/delta and beta/gamma adaptors was made. TCRdb fed the reads into MiXCR, producing one record per CDR3 protein. This sample carries some 130,000 distinct CDR3 sequences, about 12% of them seen once, and the ten largest clones take 8% to 9%. The specimen sequenced was a population of CD138-negative cells sorted from bone marrow. The receptors here all came from a donor at least 40 years old with multiple myeloma.

This clonotype was counted many times. The chain recombines TRBV6-6 with TRBJ1-1; TRBD1 is a possible D gene (6 bases). CDR1 is MNHNY and CDR2 is SVGAGI in the germline V gene (reference sequence). There are 14 residues in the CDR3. Trimming left V 6 bases short and J 0 bases short, with 11 bases between. CDR3 amino acids: CASRMDRVNTEAFF. CDR3 nucleotide sequence: TGTGCCAGCAGGATGGACAGAGTGAACACTGAAGCTTTCTTT.

This clonotype came up many times. V usage is TRBV5-1 and J usage is TRBJ2-7; D is uncertain. This CDR3 region has 14 residues. V was pared by 0 bases and J by 6 bases, with 13 bases between. In germline, CDR1 is SGHRS, CDR2 YFSETQ. The CDR3 reads CASSLELLKSEQYF. DNA of the CDR3: TGCGCCAGCAGCTTGGAACTCCTCAAGTCCGAGCAGTACTTC.

This clonotype was seen at least ten times. This chain uses TRBV4-1 with TRBJ1-2; D perhaps matches TRBD1 (5 bases). The germline V and J ends were trimmed by 4 bases and 4 bases, with 19 bases remaining between them. The germline CDR1 and CDR2 sequences are MGHRA and YSYEKL. CDR3 length: 16 residues. The CDR3 loop reads CASSPVGGVSSYGYTF. The DNA of the CDR3 is TGCGCCAGCAGCCCCGTGGGGGGGGTTTCTTCCTATGGCTACACCTTC.

Comments on this clonotype: An end of the junction does not agree with germline; a read error may underlie this. The gene calls are TRBV6-2 or TRBV6-3 and TRBJ2-1, with a weak D call TRBD2 (5 bases). CDR1 is MNHEY and CDR2 is SVGEGT in the germline V gene. The CDR3 covers 13 residues. DNA of the CDR3: TGTGCCAGCAGATTAACTAGTACTGCTGAGCAGATCTTC. This codes for CASRLTSTAEQIF.

In the case of this clonotype: A read error may explain this, as a much larger clone is one base away. The rearrangement uses TRBV12-3 or TRBV12-4 and TRBJ2-1, with TRBD2 matching 10 bases. The length of the CDR3 is 14 residues. CDR3 sequence reads: CASSFLAGEDEQLF. For the CDR3, the DNA is TGTGCCAGCAGTTTCCTAGCGGGAGAGGATGAGCAGCTCTTC.

There are many counts of this clonotype. The J gene is TRBJ2-1, the V gene TRBV20-1, with a weak D call TRBD2 (6 bases). Germline V gene lookup returns CDR1 DFQATT and CDR2 SNEGSKA (reference sequence). Trimming took off 1 base at V and 6 bases at J, with 13 bases between the two ends. There are 14 residues in the CDR3. CDR3 amino acids: CSARGGAGPNEQFF. Here the CDR3 DNA reads TGCAGTGCTAGAGGTGGAGCGGGTCCCAATGAGCAGTTCTTC.

The table lists this clonotype with many counts. The genes are TRBV27 and TRBJ2-7; no reliable D call. Per germline, CDR1 MNHEY and CDR2 SMNVEV (reference sequence). V lost 5 bases, J lost 2 bases, and 13 bases lay in between. This CDR3 region has 14 residues. In DNA form, the CDR3 reads TGTGCCAGCAGTCCCTACAGCCAAACCTACGAGCAGTACTTC. This sequence encodes CASSPYSQTYEQYF.

The V call is TRBV15, the J call TRBJ2-2; 14 bases line up with TRBD2. J lost 5 bases, V lost 1 base, and 6 bases had no gene match. The CDR3 is made up of 18 amino acids. Germline loops: CDR1 LNHNV, CDR2 YYDKDF (reference sequence). The CDR3: CATSRGLAGGPGTGELFF. The CDR3 nucleotides read TGTGCCACCAGCAGAGGACTAGCGGGAGGGCCGGGTACCGGGGAGCTGTTTTTT.

The sample holds a few counts of this clonotype. The gene calls are TRBV11-2 and TRBJ1-4; possibly TRBD1 for D (6 bases). CDR1 SGHAT and CDR2 FQNNGV come from the germline V gene. Trimming took off 1 base at V and 3 bases at J, with 15 bases between the two ends. The CDR3 covers 17 residues. CDR3 protein: CASSLGRMGAPNEKLFF. The CDR3 coding sequence is TGTGCCAGCAGCTTAGGCCGTATGGGGGCACCTAATGAAAAACTGTTTTTT.

This clonotype was counted a few times. It may be a read error: a sequence one base away is much more abundant. This rearrangement joins TRBV3-1 to TRBJ2-1; tentatively, D is TRBD2 (6 bases). Trimming took off 4 bases at V and 6 bases at J, with 16 bases between the two ends. The germline CDR1 and CDR2 sequences are LGHDT and YNNKEL (reference sequence). This CDR3 spans 15 amino acids. This chain's CDR3 is CASSRDRDSRNEQFF. CDR3 bases: TGTGCCAGCAGCCGGGACCGGGACTCCCGCAATGAGCAGTTCTTC.

In its sample, this clonotype was seen many times. The rearrangement links TRBV7-3 to TRBJ2-5; 8 bases map to TRBD1. The CDR3 has 13 residues. The germline gives CDR1 SGHTA, CDR2 FQGTGA. After removal of 4 bases from V and 4 bases from J, the junction contained 2 bases not matched to a gene. The CDR3 DNA sequence: TGTGCCAGCAGCTGGGACAGGCGAGAGACCCAGTACTTC. Translating it yields CASSWDRRETQYF.

This clonotype appeared many times. This chain links TRBV30 with TRBJ1-4; 9 nucleotides line up with TRBD1. The CDR3 contains 14 residues. Germline trimming cut 3 bases from V and 1 base from J; bases unmatched to any gene: 0. Germline loops: CDR1 GTSNPN, CDR2 SVGIG (reference sequence). The CDR3 DNA reads as TGTGCCTGGAGGACAGGGGGAACTAATGAAAAACTGTTTTTT. This gives the protein CAWRTGGTNEKLFF.

The chain combines TRBV6-5 with TRBJ2-6, with D possibly being TRBD1 or TRBD2 (5 bases each). Germline loops: CDR1 MNHEY, CDR2 SVGAGI. V was clipped by 9 bases and J by 0 bases, with 9 bases between them. The length of the CDR3 is 14 residues. CDR3 sequence: CASHGASGANVLTF. CDR3 DNA sequence: TGTGCCAGTCACGGGGCCTCTGGGGCCAACGTCCTGACTTTC.

In its sample, this clonotype was seen a few times. The genes are TRBV7-6 and TRBJ2-5; possible D gene TRBD2, 5 bases. Germline loops: CDR1 SGHVS, CDR2 FNYEAQ. The CDR3 covers 17 residues. The ends were cut back, 0 bases at V and 0 bases at J, with 14 bases in the middle. CDR3 amino acids: CASSLALRERNQETQYF. CDR3 DNA: TGTGCCAGCAGCTTAGCGCTAAGGGAGCGCAACCAAGAGACCCAGTACTTC.

This clonotype was counted ten times or more. The V and J genes are TRBV15 and TRBJ2-5; D is possibly TRBD1 or TRBD2 (5 bases each). The length of the CDR3 is 17 residues. Germline lookup yields CDR1 LNHNV and CDR2 YYDKDF (reference sequence). V was trimmed by 5 bases and J by 3 bases, leaving 22 bases between them. CDR3 bases: TGTGCCACCAGCGGGGAGTGGGGCGCGGTCAAAAAAGAGACCCAGTACTTC. Translated, it gives CATSGEWGAVKKETQYF.

This clonotype appeared a few times. The V gene is TRBV6-1, the J gene TRBJ1-1, with 7 bases lining up with TRBD1. After removal of 6 bases from V and 0 bases from J, the junction contained 7 bases not matched to a gene. The CDR3 loop spans 15 amino acids. CDR1 is MNHNS, CDR2 SASEGT, per germline. The CDR3, as DNA: TGTGCCAGCAGACTAGAGGGACAGCTGAACACTGAAGCTTTCTTT. It specifies CASRLEGQLNTEAFF.

This clonotype appeared many times. The J gene is TRBJ2-7, the V gene TRBV7-2; D is perhaps TRBD2 (6 bases). This CDR3 has 15 residues. CDR1 SGHTA and CDR2 FQGNSA come from the germline V gene. With 4 bases removed from V and 2 bases from J, the gap between germline ends came to 15 bases. The CDR3 sequence is CASSSYGTSTYEQYF. The CDR3 nucleotides read TGTGCCAGCAGCTCTTACGGGACTTCGACCTACGAGCAGTACTTC. Supplemented by reference TRBV7-2 and TRBJ2-7, the full variable domain reads GAGVSQSPSNKVTEKGKDVELRCDPISGHTALYWYRQSLGQGLEFLIYFQGNSAPDKSGLPSDRFSAERTGGSVSTLTIQRTQQEDSAVYLCASSSYGTSTYEQYFGPGTRLTVT.

This clonotype was found many times. The chain is built from TRBV7-9 and TRBJ2-2, with D unclear. V was pared by 7 bases and J by 3 bases, with 18 bases between. The CDR3 contains 16 residues. Germline V gene sequence: CDR1 SEHNR, CDR2 FQNEAQ (reference sequence). In DNA, the CDR3 is TGTGCCAGCAACTTCCGCACCGTAGGAGACACCGGGGAGCTGTTTTTT. Protein: CASNFRTVGDTGELFF.

The sample holds many counts of this clonotype. The rearrangement uses TRBV20-1 and TRBJ2-1; unclear D gene. Looked up from germline, CDR1 is DFQATT and CDR2 is SNEGSKA (reference sequence). This CDR3 has 13 residues. The CDR3 spells CVYPHPNYNEQFF. The DNA for the CDR3 is TGCGTCTACCCACACCCAAACTACAATGAGCAGTTCTTC.